This T cell receptor beta chain was identified during a study of blood T cells in healthy people across ages. Between the trimmed V and J ends, which lost 5 bases and 0 bases, there was a span of 8 bases. This CDR3 has 14 amino acids. CDR1 and CDR2 from the germline V gene are SGHVS and FNYEAQ. This clonotype has only a few counts. Sample-barcoded 5' priming and a J-beta primer mix drove a second PCR of 7 to 11 cycles. One entry per CDR3 protein results from TCRdb running MiXCR on the 5' RACE reads. The sample has over 600,000 distinct CDR3 sequences; roughly 50% are singletons. Sequencing used blood. The genes are TRBV7-6 and TRBJ1-5, with D possibly being TRBD1 (5 bases). This TCR was recovered from a man aged 40-49 years in good health. The CDR3 here is CASSPGISNQPQHF. The CDR3 DNA reads as TGTGCCAGCAGCCCAGGGATTAGCAATCAGCCCCAGCATTTT.